The rows below give T cell receptor beta chains drawn from one sample of a study of identifying expanded T cells in peripheral blood. Clones were sequenced by immunoSEQ multiplex PCR, and TCRdb holds only the in-frame ones, with some missing. The data contain over 45,000 clones, roughly four fifths of them singletons. Sequencing was done on a sample of blood. These receptor sequences come from a person aged 18 to 75 in good health. Each CDR3 is given with its conserved first and last residue. Each record gives: clone size, V gene, J gene, D gene, CDR3 protein, CDR3 DNA. A D gene is named only where the DNA matches it firmly. A clone size is listed for some rows: how often the clone was seen (once, few, many), or a class if it is expanded.

once	TRBV27	TRBJ2-1	.	CASSLDRASYNEQFF	TGTGCCAGCAGTTTAGACCGGGCTTCCTACAATGAGCAGTTCTTC
.	TRBV19	TRBJ2-3	TRBD1	CAAWTGEDTQYF	TGTGCCGCCTGGACAGGGGAAGATACGCAGTATTTT
.	TRBV18	TRBJ2-6	TRBD1	CASSPPGQGLSGANVLTF	TGTGCCAGCTCACCACCGGGACAGGGACTCTCTGGGGCCAACGTCCTGACTTTC
.	TRBV9	TRBJ1-2	.	CASSEIGSGGYTF	TGTGCCAGCAGCGAAATCGGGTCAGGGGGCTACACCTTC
.	TRBV5-4	TRBJ2-3	TRBD2	CASSLALAVSTDTQYF	TGTGCCAGCAGCTTGGCCCTAGCGGTCAGCACAGATACGCAGTATTTT
.	TRBV2	TRBJ1-2	TRBD1	CASSQQGASGYTF	TGTGCCAGCAGTCAACAGGGGGCTAGCGGCTACACCTTC
many	TRBV13	TRBJ1-1	.	CASSRQSMNTEAFF	TGTGCCAGCAGTCGACAGTCTATGAACACTGAAGCTTTCTTT
.	TRBV25-1	TRBJ1-4	.	CASSYRQTATNEKLFF	TGTGCCAGCAGCTACAGACAGACTGCAACTAATGAAAAACTGTTTTTT
.	TRBV7-2	TRBJ2-5	.	CASSSYTGSQYF	TGTGCCAGCAGCTCTTACACGGGGTCCCAGTACTTC
medium-sized	TRBV6-5	TRBJ1-2	TRBD1	CASSYIRTGGSYGYTF	TGTGCCAGCAGTTACATCCGGACAGGGGGAAGTTACGGCTACACCTTC
few	TRBV11-2	TRBJ1-1	TRBD1	CASSSRQGVNTEAFF	TGTGCCAGCAGCTCCAGACAGGGGGTTAACACTGAAGCTTTCTTT
.	TRBV9	TRBJ2-6	.	CASSASVSGANVLTF	TGTGCCAGCAGCGCATCGGTCTCTGGGGCCAACGTCCTGACTTTC
few	TRBV7-8	TRBJ1-5	.	CASSLEDGSNQPQHF	TGTGCCAGCAGCTTAGAAGACGGAAGCAATCAGCCCCAGCATTTT
.	TRBV6-1	TRBJ1-3	.	CASSGKDSSGNTIYF	TGTGCCAGCAGTGGGAAAGACAGCTCTGGAAACACCATATATTTT
.	TRBV19	TRBJ2-2	.	CASRPTGGLAGELFF	TGTGCCAGCAGACCGACAGGAGGTTTAGCCGGGGAGCTGTTTTTT
.	TRBV9	TRBJ2-2	.	CASSVSGVGTGELFF	TGTGCCAGCAGCGTGTCCGGAGTCGGTACCGGGGAGCTGTTTTTT
.	TRBV30	TRBJ1-1	TRBD1	CAWSPQGGYEAFF	TGTGCCTGGAGTCCACAGGGGGGATATGAAGCTTTCTTT
.	TRBV30	TRBJ2-5	.	CACSTRPWTQYF	TGTGCCTGTTCGACTAGACCGTGGACCCAGTACTTC
.	TRBV5-1	TRBJ2-7	.	CASSFTLANYEQYF	TGCGCCAGCAGCTTTACGCTAGCCAACTACGAGCAGTACTTC
once	TRBV5-8	TRBJ1-1	.	CASSFKRVGTEAFF	TGTGCCAGCAGCTTTAAGAGGGTTGGAACTGAAGCTTTCTTT
.	TRBV7-2	TRBJ2-3	.	CASSLDRVQDTQYF	TGTGCCAGCAGCTTAGACAGGGTACAAGATACGCAGTATTTT
.	TRBV2	TRBJ2-6	.	CASSYGTASSGANVLTF	TGTGCCAGCAGCTATGGGACGGCGAGCTCTGGGGCCAACGTCCTGACTTTC
once	TRBV5-1	TRBJ1-5	.	CASSWGAGEQPQHF	TGCGCCAGCAGCTGGGGGGCAGGGGAGCAGCCCCAGCATTTT
.	TRBV19	TRBJ1-1	TRBD1	CATRAGQGTLNTEAFF	TGTGCCACTAGAGCGGGACAGGGGACCCTGAACACTGAAGCTTTCTTT
.	TRBV11-2	TRBJ1-1	.	CASSSPSRNTEAFF	TGTGCCAGCAGCTCCCCATCGAGGAACACTGAAGCTTTCTTT
.	TRBV6-1	TRBJ2-7	TRBD2	CASKLQGTSAEQYF	TGTGCCAGCAAACTACAAGGGACTAGCGCCGAGCAGTACTTC
once	TRBV4-1	TRBJ2-5	.	CASSQGTQGPIETQYF	TGCGCCAGCAGCCAAGGGACCCAGGGTCCGATAGAGACCCAGTACTTC
.	TRBV9	TRBJ1-1	.	CASSKDGSEAFF	TGTGCCAGCAGCAAGGACGGCTCTGAAGCTTTCTTT
.	TRBV18	TRBJ1-2	.	CASSPRTGPGYTF	TGTGCCAGCTCACCTCGTACAGGTCCGGGCTACACCTTC
few	TRBV18	TRBJ2-1	TRBD1	CASSPQTGTGSNEQFF	TGTGCCAGCTCACCACAGACTGGGACAGGAAGTAATGAGCAGTTCTTC
few	TRBV23-1	TRBJ2-7	TRBD2	CASSQGTSGSLYF	TGCGCCAGCAGTCAAGGGACTAGCGGGAGTTTGTACTTC
.	TRBV10-1	TRBJ2-3	TRBD2	CASSGSGGRTDTQYF	TGCGCCAGCAGTGGAAGCGGGGGGAGGACAGATACGCAGTATTTT
.	TRBV11-2	TRBJ1-1	TRBD1	CASSLRQGNTEAFF	TGTGCCAGCAGCCTACGACAGGGGAACACTGAAGCTTTCTTT
.	TRBV5-4	TRBJ2-2	TRBD2	CASSAPSGRDTGELFF	TGTGCCAGCAGCGCGCCTAGCGGGAGAGATACCGGGGAGCTGTTTTTT
.	TRBV6-4	TRBJ2-1	TRBD2	CASSGLAGVNEQFF	TGTGCCAGCAGTGGGCTAGCGGGAGTGAATGAGCAGTTCTTC
few	TRBV5-1	TRBJ2-3	TRBD1	CASSSSQGASTDTQYF	TGCGCCAGCAGCTCAAGTCAGGGGGCCAGCACAGATACGCAGTATTTT
.	TRBV29-1	TRBJ1-4	.	CSGSAGATNEKLFF	TGCAGCGGATCCGCTGGGGCGACTAATGAAAAACTGTTTTTT
.	TRBV4-2	TRBJ1-2	TRBD1	CASSQGFGQGSTYGYTF	TGTGCCAGCAGCCAAGGGTTTGGACAGGGAAGTACCTATGGCTACACCTTC
.	TRBV5-8	TRBJ2-3	.	CASSSRGRATYTDTQYF	TGTGCCAGCAGCTCCCGGGGGCGCGCGACCTACACAGATACGCAGTATTTT
.	TRBV19	TRBJ1-2	.	CASSWVQGNYGYTF	TGTGCCAGTAGTTGGGTACAGGGCAACTATGGCTACACCTTC
.	TRBV10-3	TRBJ1-1	.	CATLMNTEAFF	TGTGCCACCCTGATGAACACTGAAGCTTTCTTT